Each of the 25 T cell receptor beta chains below was sequenced from the same sample in a study of blood T cell repertoires in COVID-19 (dated by TCRdb to 2018 to 2020). Library preparation used the immunoSEQ multiplex PCR assay. TCRdb provides this immuneACCESS table in a form limited to in-frame rearrangements. Some clones are lacking; in checked studies, under half of them reflect an unresolved V gene, and why the rest are absent is not known. Present in this sample are approximately 160,000 clones, less than 85% of which were seen just once. Together, the top ten hold 3.5% to 5% of the sample. Material for sequencing was PBMCs or T cells enriched from blood (not recorded which). These receptors came from a woman between 45 and 60 years old who had recovered from COVID-19.

The rearrangement joins TRBV28 to TRBJ1-1; 10 positions agree with TRBD1. V lost 5 bases and J lost 5; bases outside the gene matches: 2. The CDR3 sequence is 13 residues long. Germline assignment: CDR1 MDHEN and CDR2 SYDVKM. CDR3 in DNA: TGTGCCAGCAGTGTGGACAGGGGGACTGAAGCTTTCTTT. Its translation is CASSVDRGTEAFF.

The chain couples TRBV5-4 to TRBJ2-5; 12 nucleotides match TRBD2. The CDR3 has 15 amino acids. Trimming removed 3 bases from V and 3 bases from J; junction bases left unmatched: 3. CDR1 is SGHNT, CDR2 YYREEE, per germline (reference sequence). The CDR3 DNA follows: TGTGCCAGCAGCTCCCCTAGCGGGGGGGAAGAGACCCAGTACTTC. This gives the protein CASSSPSGGEETQYF. Using reference TRBV5-4 and TRBJ2-5 for the parts outside the CDR3, the full variable domain is ETGVTQSPTHLIKTRGQQVTLRCSSQSGHNTVSWYQQALGQGPQFIFQYYREEENGRGNFPPRFSGLQFPNYSSELNVNALELDDSALYLCASSSPSGGEETQYFGPGTRLLVL.

The genes are TRBV6-5 and TRBJ1-1; 8 bases match TRBD1. Trimming at V came to 6 bases and at J to 8 bases, leaving 8 bases not matched to a gene. The CDR3 sequence is 13 residues long. Germline CDR1 MNHEY, CDR2 SVGAGI. CDR3 sequence: CASRDDDRGEAFF. CDR3 nucleotides: TGTGCCAGCAGAGACGACGACAGGGGCGAAGCTTTCTTT.

This clone is a singleton in its sample. The genes are TRBV4-3 and TRBJ1-1; D is undetermined. Germline V gene sequence: CDR1 LGHNA, CDR2 YSLEER. The CDR3 loop spans 14 amino acids. V shed 1 base and J shed 0 bases, with 6 bases lying between them. The CDR3 DNA follows: TGCGCCAGCAGCCAAGCCCTAGTGAACACTGAAGCTTTCTTT. This sequence encodes CASSQALVNTEAFF.

The chain recombines TRBV18 with TRBJ1-1; 7 positions agree with TRBD1. CDR3 length: 16 residues. CDR1 is KGHSH, CDR2 LQKENI, per germline. V shed 2 bases, J shed 3 bases, and the junction held 9 bases outside the gene matches. The CDR3 region has the DNA TGTGCCAGCTCACCAACCGAAGGGGGCTTGGACACTGAAGCTTTCTTT. Its translation is CASSPTEGGLDTEAFF.

The chain combines TRBV2 with TRBJ1-2; 8 bases fit TRBD1. With 5 bases clipped from V and 8 bases from J, the junction kept 10 bases outside the gene matches. Germline-derived CDR1 and CDR2 are SNHLY and FYNNEI. The CDR3 consists of 14 residues. The CDR3 DNA sequence: TGTGCCAGCAGTTCTCAGGGGGCTGGGCGAGGCTACACCTTC. It translates to CASSSQGAGRGYTF.

The rearrangement links TRBV30 to TRBJ2-1; unclear D gene. Germline assignment: CDR1 GTSNPN and CDR2 SVGIG (reference sequence). The V end was cut by 6 bases, the J end by 5 bases, with 11 bases between. This CDR3 has 12 amino acids. The CDR3 DNA sequence: TGTGCCTGTTATACAAGAAACAATGAGCAGTTCTTC. This gives the protein CACYTRNNEQFF.

This chain joins TRBV19 and TRBJ2-2; 8 nucleotides align to TRBD2. This CDR3 is 15 amino acids long. After removal of 3 bases from V and 4 bases from J, the junction contained 4 bases not matched to a gene. Per germline, CDR1 LNHDA and CDR2 SQIVND (reference sequence). The CDR3: CASSMVAGGTGELFF. The CDR3 nucleotides read TGTGCCAGTAGTATGGTGGCGGGAGGCACCGGGGAGCTGTTTTTT.

This chain links TRBV4-1 with TRBJ1-2, with 7 bases aligning to TRBD1. CDR1 MGHRA and CDR2 YSYEKL come from the germline V gene. V shed 0 bases and J 6 bases; nucleotides not matched to a gene: 4. The CDR3 is made up of 14 amino acids. As DNA, the CDR3 is TGCGCCAGCAGCCAAGAGTACAGGGGTGATGGCTACACCTTC. This gives the protein CASSQEYRGDGYTF.

This clone appeared once. The gene calls are TRBV7-3 and TRBJ1-1; no clear D gene. V was clipped by 4 bases and J by 4 bases, with 4 bases between them. CDR3 size: 11 residues. In germline, CDR1 is SGHTA, CDR2 FQGTGA. CDR3 in DNA: TGTGCCAGCAGCTCGGGCACTGAAGCTTTCTTT. It encodes CASSSGTEAFF.

In this sample, this clone turned up once. The chain employs TRBV7-2 and TRBJ2-4; TRBD2 is a possible D gene (5 bases). Deletions cut 1 base from V and 8 bases from J, with 9 bases between. The CDR3 length is 13 residues. CDR1 SGHTA and CDR2 FQGNSA come from the germline V gene. Written as DNA, the CDR3 is TGTGCCAGCAGCTTAGTCGTGGGAGACATTCAGTACTTC. Translated, it gives CASSLVVGDIQYF.

The chain is built from TRBV10-3 and TRBJ1-4; no firm D call. The CDR3 is made up of 16 amino acids. Looked up from germline, CDR1 is ENHRY and CDR2 is SYGVKD. V was pared by 5 bases and J by 0 bases, with 13 bases between. CDR3 sequence reads: CAISWEKDATNEKLFF. The CDR3 nucleotides read TGTGCCATCAGTTGGGAGAAAGACGCAACTAATGAAAAACTGTTTTTT.

The J gene is TRBJ2-1, the V gene TRBV3-1 (or the pseudogene TRBV3-2), with TRBD2 as a possible D gene (5 bases). The germline V and J ends were trimmed by 1 base and 2 bases, with 9 bases remaining between them. Germline V gives CDR1 LGHDT, CDR2 YNNKEL (reference sequence). The CDR3 is 15 residues long. The CDR3 loop reads CASSQAPGAYNEQFF. The CDR3 DNA follows: TGTGCCAGCAGCCAAGCACCCGGGGCCTACAATGAGCAGTTCTTC.

This chain joins TRBV29-1 and TRBJ1-2; tentatively, D is TRBD1 (5 bases). CDR3 length: 11 residues. Germline loops: CDR1 SQVTM, CDR2 ANQGSEA. The ends were cut back, 5 bases at V and 4 bases at J, with 8 bases in the middle. CDR3 amino acids: CSVIDSYGYTF. CDR3 coding DNA: TGCAGCGTTATAGACAGCTATGGCTACACCTTC.

This chain uses TRBV5-6 with TRBJ2-2; D gene ambiguous. CDR3 length equals 16 residues. Trimming removed 6 bases from V and 5 bases from J, with 20 bases in between. Germline CDR1 SGHDT, CDR2 YYEEEE. The CDR3 loop is CASTPRAGPVTGELFF. As DNA, the CDR3 is TGTGCCAGCACTCCTCGCGCAGGCCCCGTAACCGGGGAGCTGTTTTTT.

The V call is TRBV5-1, the J call TRBJ1-6; D is possibly TRBD1 (5 bases). This CDR3 contains 14 residues. Germline V gene sequence: CDR1 SGHRS, CDR2 YFSETQ. V was trimmed by 5 bases and J by 5 bases, leaving 11 bases between them. The CDR3 reads CASRSGGDNSPLHF. The DNA of the CDR3 is TGCGCCAGCAGGTCCGGGGGGGATAATTCACCCCTCCACTTT.

J is TRBJ1-1 and V is TRBV27; D may be TRBD1 (5 bases). Trimming cost V 6 bases and J 1 base, with 12 bases left between them. Germline V gene lookup returns CDR1 MNHEY and CDR2 SMNVEV (reference sequence). The CDR3 is made up of 14 amino acids. CDR3 amino acids: CASSRPGGNTEAFF. The CDR3 nucleotides are TGTGCCAGCAGCCGACCGGGGGGGAACACTGAAGCTTTCTTT.

The chain employs TRBV7-9 and TRBJ1-4; perhaps TRBD1 as D (6 bases). This CDR3 spans 15 amino acids. Germline assignment: CDR1 SEHNR and CDR2 FQNEAQ (reference sequence). Trimming shortened V by 4 bases and J by 4 bases, and 13 bases separated the two germline ends. CDR3 sequence (DNA): TGTGCCAGCAGCTGGCGACAGGTCGATAATGAAAAACTGTTTTTT. Translation: CASSWRQVDNEKLFF.

A remark on this clone: Other nucleotide sequences from this sample produce the same CDR3. The chain joins TRBV27 to TRBJ1-5; 10 bases map to TRBD1. This CDR3 is built from 15 residues. Germline V gene data show CDR1 as MNHEY and CDR2 as SMNVEV (reference sequence). Trimming cost V 6 bases and J 4 bases; bases outside gene matches: 6. CDR3 sequence reads: CASRPGTGDNQPQHF. In DNA, the CDR3 is TGTGCCAGCAGACCGGGGACAGGGGATAATCAGCCCCAGCATTTT.

The chain carries TRBV5-1 and TRBJ1-1, with D maybe TRBD1 (5 bases). The CDR3 extends over 15 amino acids. V shed 7 bases and J shed 1 base, with 17 bases lying between them. The germline V gene encodes CDR1 SGHRS and CDR2 YFSETQ. The CDR3 DNA is TGCGCCAGCGGCCTTGATGGGGGGAGGAACACTGAAGCTTTCTTT. Its translation: CASGLDGGRNTEAFF.

This clone was observed a single time. This chain joins TRBV18 and TRBJ1-5; 7 positions agree with TRBD1. Germline assignment: CDR1 KGHSH and CDR2 LQKENI. The CDR3 runs to 16 residues. V trimming: 2 bases; J trimming: 5 bases; junction bases outside the gene matches: 9. CDR3 amino acids: CASSPAGQSIYQPQHF. In DNA form, the CDR3 reads TGTGCCAGCTCACCAGCGGGACAGAGTATCTATCAGCCCCAGCATTTT.

This chain connects TRBV27 to TRBJ1-1; 9 bases align to TRBD1. The ends lost 4 bases at V and 0 bases at J; junction bases unmatched: 6. CDR3 size: 16 residues. Germline CDR1 and CDR2: MNHEY and SMNVEV (reference sequence). The CDR3 region is CASSWRQGGMNTEAFF. DNA of the CDR3: TGTGCCAGCAGTTGGCGACAGGGGGGGATGAACACTGAAGCTTTCTTT.

The table lists this clone with a count of one. V and J are TRBV4-3 and TRBJ1-2; a possible D gene is TRBD1 (6 bases). Germline assignment: CDR1 LGHNA and CDR2 YSLEER. The CDR3 length is 15 residues. Trimming stripped 4 bases from V and 8 bases from J, with 20 bases between. DNA of the CDR3: TGCGCCAGCAGCCGCTCGGGGACACAGTTGGGAGGCTACACCTTC. The encoded protein is CASSRSGTQLGGYTF.

J is TRBJ1-2 and V is TRBV6-5; 7 positions match TRBD1. This CDR3 has 15 residues. J lost 4 bases, V lost 5 bases, and 10 bases had no gene match. The V gene's germline CDR1 is MNHEY and CDR2 SVGAGI. The chain's CDR3 is CASSTTGTRTYGYTF. In nucleotides, the CDR3 is TGTGCCAGCAGTACGACAGGGACGCGGACCTATGGCTACACCTTC.

The table lists this clone with a few counts. This chain joins TRBV7-2 and TRBJ1-2; 11 nucleotides line up with TRBD1. Trimming took 5 bases from V and 8 from J; bases not matched to a gene: 13. Per the germline V gene, CDR1 is SGHTA and CDR2 is FQGNSA. This CDR3 comprises 16 residues. This CDR3 reads CASSPTDRGRLGGYTF. For the CDR3, the DNA is TGTGCCAGCAGCCCCACGGACAGGGGGCGGCTTGGCGGCTACACCTTC.